This T cell receptor beta chain was documented in a study of identifying expanded T cells in peripheral blood. Study-level results: Technical replicates showed around 1.1 changed clones; approximately 2 weeks about 16; four weeks 19. Across healthy donors, higher total template counts meant significantly greater approximately two-week count variance.

The table came from immunoSEQ multiplex PCR; TCRdb's copy has only in-frame clones and leaves some out. The table has more than 50,000 clones, approximately 80% seen once. Germline CDR1 WSHSY, CDR2 SAAADI. The length of the CDR3 is 11 residues. The ends were cut back, 7 bases at V and 4 bases at J, with 5 bases in the middle. About this clone itself: Its antigen is currently unknown.

This chain uses TRBV10-2 with TRBJ1-3; D is undetermined. Sequenced sample: blood. The receptor was isolated from a person aged 18 to 70 in good health. The CDR3 coding sequence is TGCGCCAGCAACGGGGGAAACACCATATATTTT. This encodes CASNGGNTIYF.